This is a list of T cell receptor beta chains from one sample in a study of identical twins. TCRdb reanalysed the 5' RACE reads using MiXCR and keeps one entry per CDR3 protein. The table includes hundreds of thousands of distinct CDR3 sequences, approximately 20% detected once. These data were also filed under a second study, of yellow fever vaccine responses in identical twins.

The sample was CD4+ T cells sorted from blood. The receptors here all came from a woman between 18 and 29 years old in good health. The conserved cysteine and the conserved F or W are not part of the CDR3 here.

j_gene: TRBJ2-2
v_gene: TRBV5-1
CDR3aa: ASSLSGGINTGELF

j_gene: TRBJ2-4
v_gene: TRBV12-3/TRBV12-4
CDR3aa: ASSFAGGNIQY

j_gene: TRBJ2-1
v_gene: TRBV27
CDR3aa: ASSTTPSGSGSYNEQF

j_gene: TRBJ2-7
v_gene: TRBV6-1
CDR3aa: ASRIEAGGTYEQY

j_gene: TRBJ2-2
v_gene: TRBV7-7
CDR3aa: ASSFSSDSTGELF

j_gene: TRBJ2-6
v_gene: TRBV3-1
CDR3aa: ASSQPRGGAGANVLT

j_gene: TRBJ2-7
v_gene: TRBV28
CDR3aa: ASSSTAAGGILYEQY

j_gene: TRBJ1-6
v_gene: TRBV27
CDR3aa: ASKAFQGVYNSPLH

j_gene: TRBJ2-2
v_gene: TRBV5-1
CDR3aa: ASSYGITRNTGELF

j_gene: TRBJ1-2
v_gene: TRBV6-1
CDR3aa: ASRRDGTGRAYGYT

j_gene: TRBJ2-5
v_gene: TRBV29-1
CDR3aa: SAHREIGETQY

j_gene: TRBJ1-1
v_gene: TRBV5-6
CDR3aa: ASSHGVASGTEAF

j_gene: TRBJ2-1
v_gene: TRBV5-1
CDR3aa: ASSFQVLAGEYNEQF

j_gene: TRBJ1-5
v_gene: TRBV20-1
CDR3aa: SAREWQGGSNQPQH

j_gene: TRBJ2-1
v_gene: TRBV14
CDR3aa: ASSQVRGSYNEQF

j_gene: TRBJ2-5
v_gene: TRBV24-1
CDR3aa: ATSDLGTQY

j_gene: TRBJ2-7
v_gene: TRBV7-8
CDR3aa: ASSLGGGTSGYEQY

j_gene: TRBJ2-2
v_gene: TRBV5-1
CDR3aa: ASSVRSGGITGELF

j_gene: TRBJ2-2
v_gene: TRBV12-3/TRBV12-4
CDR3aa: ASTIPFSGSGTGELF

j_gene: TRBJ2-3
v_gene: TRBV12-3/TRBV12-4
CDR3aa: ASSLELAGGTDTQY

j_gene: TRBJ2-5
v_gene: TRBV12-3/TRBV12-4
CDR3aa: ASSPRGDQETQY

j_gene: TRBJ2-1
v_gene: TRBV19
CDR3aa: ASSTILAGGSYNEQF

j_gene: TRBJ2-7
v_gene: TRBV29-1
CDR3aa: STTSTGASGEQY

j_gene: TRBJ2-2
v_gene: TRBV27
CDR3aa: ASSLGGSTNTGELF

j_gene: TRBJ2-5
v_gene: TRBV29-1
CDR3aa: SFTGQAQFGTQY

j_gene: TRBJ2-3
v_gene: TRBV4-1
CDR3aa: ASSQDIRERGTQY

j_gene: TRBJ2-5
v_gene: TRBV12-3/TRBV12-4
CDR3aa: ASSLRDRGVWTQY

j_gene: TRBJ1-2
v_gene: TRBV29-1
CDR3aa: SVLPGQGDNGYT

j_gene: TRBJ2-5
v_gene: TRBV10-3
CDR3aa: AISRGTQETQY

j_gene: TRBJ2-3
v_gene: TRBV4-1
CDR3aa: ASSQVAGADTQY

j_gene: TRBJ2-3
v_gene: TRBV12-3/TRBV12-4
CDR3aa: ASRVAGGSTDTQY

j_gene: TRBJ2-2
v_gene: TRBV5-1
CDR3aa: ASSTGATGELF

j_gene: TRBJ2-1
v_gene: TRBV24-1
CDR3aa: ATSDVRGSEQF

j_gene: TRBJ2-5
v_gene: TRBV4-2
CDR3aa: ASSPVGQGEETQY

j_gene: TRBJ2-1
v_gene: TRBV28
CDR3aa: ASRKGNPYNEQF

j_gene: TRBJ1-5
v_gene: TRBV28
CDR3aa: ALSRSNQPQH

j_gene: TRBJ1-4
v_gene: TRBV2
CDR3aa: ASRPDRMRNNEKLF

j_gene: TRBJ2-2
v_gene: TRBV29-1
CDR3aa: SVSGLAGVDTGELF

j_gene: TRBJ2-1
v_gene: TRBV3-1
CDR3aa: ASSQGWGRHEQF

j_gene: TRBJ2-1
v_gene: TRBV12-3/TRBV12-4
CDR3aa: ASSVPGGYNEQF